This T cell receptor (beta chain) was sequenced during a study of blood T cell repertoires in COVID-19. Study as a whole: Researchers got acute and convalescent COVID-19 samples from the United States, Italy and Spain. The cDNA or gDNA used as material had been derived from T cells, B-cell-depleted T cells, or PBMCs.

This CDR3 spans 14 amino acids. Per the germline V gene, CDR1 is SGHKS and CDR2 is YYEKEE (reference sequence). The V end was cut by 10 bases, the J end by 2 bases, with 13 bases between. Original handling: Amplification of reference gene primers provided the estimated nucleated cell counts. Measured with immunoSEQ multiplex PCR; TCRdb has only the in-frame clones, and not every one. The V and J calls and clone size are taken from that table; D and trimming were inferred from the DNA. Of under 250,000 clones listed, roughly nine tenths are singletons. What was sequenced was peripheral blood. This sequence joins TRBV5-5 and TRBJ2-6, with D perhaps matching TRBD2 (7 bases). The clonotype originates from a man in his late teens or twenties with active or convalescent COVID-19. In DNA, the CDR3 is TGTGCCTTCTCGGGGGGCCCTGGGGCCAACGTCCTGACTTTC. The encoded protein is CAFSGGPGANVLTF.